Following are 5 T cell receptor beta chains from one sample sequenced in a study of cytomegalovirus exposure and HLA in healthy donors. Both 60 Vbeta primers and 13 Jbeta primers went into the PCR. Some clones are missing from TCRdb's copy, which holds only in-frame ones; the method was immunoSEQ multiplex PCR. The table lists about 240,000 clones, roughly 73% of them singletons. The sample was PBMCs. The receptors come from a boy aged 5-17 years in good health and CMV-seronegative.

The rearrangement links TRBV6-6 to TRBJ2-5; 8 bases agree with TRBD1. Germline trimming cut 4 bases from V and 5 bases from J; bases unmatched to any gene: 9. The length of the CDR3 is 15 residues. The germline V gene has CDR1 MNHNY and CDR2 SVGAGI (reference sequence). The CDR3 spells CASSSDRELGETQYF. For the CDR3, the DNA is TGTGCCAGCAGTTCGGACAGGGAGTTAGGGGAGACCCAGTACTTC.

This sequence joins TRBV21-1 and TRBJ2-6; TRBD1 is taken as the D call from the table, unchecked against the DNA. TRBV21-1 is a documented pseudogene. The CDR3 contains 19 residues. CDR3 coding DNA: TGTGCCAGCAGCAAAGCGAGGGGACAGGGTAGGGCTGGGGCCAACGTCCTGACTTTC. Translated, it gives CASSKARGQGRAGANVLTF.

As concerns this clone: The junction shows a germline mismatch at one end, possibly a read error. The chain couples TRBV7-2 to TRBJ2-3, with D possibly being TRBD2 (5 bases). This CDR3 has 14 residues. Germline V gene data show CDR1 as SGHTA and CDR2 as FQGNSA. For the CDR3, the DNA is TGTGCCAGCAGCTTAGTGGGGAGCAGAGATACGCAGTATTTT. Protein product: CASSLVGSRDTQYF.

This rearrangement joins TRBV7-2 to TRBJ2-7; perhaps TRBD2 as D (7 bases). Germline V gives CDR1 SGHTA, CDR2 FQGNSA. V lost 2 bases and J lost 2, with 16 bases in between. This CDR3 comprises 16 residues. CDR3 bases: TGTGCCAGCAGCTTACAGGGCCGGGGGGCGGCCTACGAGCAGTACTTC. Protein sequence: CASSLQGRGAAYEQYF.

This clone was detected only once. The chain links TRBV29-1 to TRBJ2-3, with D perhaps matching TRBD1 (5 bases). The CDR3 spans 13 residues. Germline V gene data show CDR1 as SQVTM and CDR2 as ANQGSEA. Deletions cut 4 bases from V and 1 base from J, with 9 bases between. CDR3 sequence (DNA): TGCAGCGTTGTCTGGGGCGGCACAGATACGCAGTATTTT. Translating it yields CSVVWGGTDTQYF.